Presented here are 18 T cell receptor beta chains from one specimen sequenced in a study of blood T cell repertoires in COVID-19. TCRdb keeps only in-frame clones here, not all; method: immunoSEQ multiplex PCR. The data contain fewer than 65,000 clones, 70% to 90% of them seen just once; the ten biggest clones take up 1% to 1.5%. Sequencing used peripheral blood. These receptors originate from a man aged 60 to 69 with acute or convalescent COVID-19.

The J gene is TRBJ1-2, the V gene TRBV6-1; the D gene is possibly TRBD1 (5 bases). Trimming cost V 2 bases and J 2 bases, with 9 bases left between them. Germline CDR1 is MNHNS and CDR2 is SASEGT. The CDR3 has 14 residues. CDR3 nucleotide sequence: TGTGCCAGCAGTGAATATGGGGGGAACTATGGCTACACCTTC. Translated, it gives CASSEYGGNYGYTF.

The chain is built from TRBV5-6 and TRBJ1-6; tentative D call: TRBD1 (6 bases). There are 15 residues in the CDR3. Trimming cost V 4 bases and J 5 bases, with 13 bases left between them. Germline V CDR1 and CDR2: SGHDT, YYEEEE. CDR3 DNA sequence: TGTGCCAGCAGCCTAGGGGGATTCGATAATTCACCCCTCCACTTT. Its protein product is CASSLGGFDNSPLHF. The full variable domain, its missing parts supplied by reference TRBV5-6 and TRBJ1-6, is DAGVTQSPTHLIKTRGQQVTLRCSPKSGHDTVSWYQQALGQGPQFIFQYYEEEERQRGNFPDRFSGHQFPNYSSELNVNALLLGDSALYLCASSLGGFDNSPLHFGNGTRLTVT.

The chain recombines TRBV6-6 with TRBJ2-7; D might be TRBD1 (6 bases). Germline V gene lookup returns CDR1 MNHNY and CDR2 SVGAGI (reference sequence). V gave up 0 bases and J gave up 0 bases, with 12 bases separating them. CDR3 size: 16 residues. The CDR3 spells CASSYSGQGPSYEQYF. CDR3 sequence (DNA): TGTGCCAGCAGTTACTCGGGGCAGGGGCCCTCCTACGAGCAGTACTTC.

This clone has more than one count but fewer than ten. The CDR3 DNA follows: TGTGCCAGCTCACCATCCGAGGGGGTGCGCGGTCAGCCCCAGCATTTT. Translating it yields CASSPSEGVRGQPQHF. The chain couples TRBV18 to TRBJ1-5; D possibly corresponds to TRBD1 (6 bases). The CDR3 is 16 amino acids. Per the germline V gene, CDR1 is KGHSH and CDR2 is LQKENI. Trimming cost V 2 bases and J 6 bases, with 17 bases left between them.

The chain uses TRBV14 and TRBJ2-7, with unresolved D. CDR3 size: 11 residues. Germline V lookup: CDR1 SGHDN, CDR2 FVKESK. V was cut by 4 bases and J by 2 bases, with 3 bases left in between. CDR3 region: CASSRAYEQYF. The CDR3, as DNA: TGTGCCAGCAGCCGAGCCTACGAGCAGTACTTC.

This CDR3 is CASGGSSYNEQFF. CDR3 in DNA: TGTGCCAGTGGCGGGAGCTCCTACAATGAGCAGTTCTTC. The rearrangement joins TRBV7-2 to TRBJ2-1; 7 nucleotides match TRBD2. Unmatched junction bases numbered 2, after V lost 9 bases and J lost 0 bases. Germline V gene data show CDR1 as SGHTA and CDR2 as FQGNSA. This CDR3 has 13 residues.

The chain has TRBV7-9 and TRBJ1-2, with 7 bases matching TRBD1. The CDR3 covers 13 residues. V shed 2 bases, J shed 6 bases, and the junction held 3 bases outside the gene matches. Per germline, CDR1 SEHNR and CDR2 FQNEAQ (reference sequence). CDR3 residues: CASSLKGADGYTF. The CDR3 DNA reads TGTGCCAGCAGCTTAAAGGGGGCGGATGGCTACACCTTC.

This chain joins TRBV11-3 and TRBJ2-2, with a tentative D call TRBD2 (5 bases). The CDR3 is 19 amino acids. Germline values: CDR1 SGHNT, CDR2 YENEEA. V shed 0 bases and J shed 4 bases, with 21 bases lying between them. Written as DNA, the CDR3 is TGTGCCAGCAGCTTAGATTACGGTGGTGGGAGTGGAGGCACCGGGGAGCTGTTTTTT. The encoded protein is CASSLDYGGGSGGTGELFF. The full variable domain, completed using reference TRBV11-3 and TRBJ2-2, is EAGVVQSPRYKIIEKKQPVAFWCNPISGHNTLYWYLQNLGQGPELLIRYENEEAVDDSQLPKDRFSAERLKGVDSTLKIQPAELGDSAVYLCASSLDYGGGSGGTGELFFGEGSRLTVL.

This chain links TRBV7-9 with TRBJ1-1, with 8 bases that match TRBD1. The CDR3 contains 15 residues. CDR1 SEHNR and CDR2 FQNEAQ come from the germline V gene (reference sequence). Unmatched junction bases numbered 6, after V lost 5 bases and J lost 1 base. CDR3 coding DNA: TGTGCCAGCAGCCCAAGGACAGGGCAGAACACTGAAGCTTTCTTT. Protein sequence: CASSPRTGQNTEAFF.

V gene TRBV6-2 or TRBV6-3 combines with J gene TRBJ1-5, with 9 bases fitting TRBD1. The V and J ends lost 4 bases and 4 bases, in that order; junction bases with no gene match: 11. Germline loops: CDR1 MNHEY, CDR2 SVGEGT. CDR3 length: 17 amino acids. The CDR3 region has the DNA TGTGCCAGCAGTTTTCCGGGACAGGGACGAGAGAATCAGCCCCAGCATTTT. Protein product: CASSFPGQGRENQPQHF.

The chain links TRBV5-4 to TRBJ2-7; weak D call: TRBD2 (5 bases). Trimming removed 2 bases at V and 6 bases at J, with 18 bases between. The CDR3 is 15 amino acids. Looked up from germline, CDR1 is SGHNT and CDR2 is YYREEE (reference sequence). The CDR3 protein is CASSFSGSGSREQYF. In DNA, the CDR3 is TGTGCCAGCAGCTTCTCGGGATCCGGGTCTCGCGAGCAGTACTTC. The entire variable domain, with the rest obtained from reference TRBV5-4 and TRBJ2-7, is as follows: ETGVTQSPTHLIKTRGQQVTLRCSSQSGHNTVSWYQQALGQGPQFIFQYYREEENGRGNFPPRFSGLQFPNYSSELNVNALELDDSALYLCASSFSGSGSREQYFGPGTRLTVT.

The sample holds one count of this clone. The gene calls are TRBV7-9 and TRBJ2-7, with TRBD1 matching 9 bases. The V segment lost 7 bases and the J segment 2 bases; nucleotides outside the gene matches: 9. The CDR3 has 15 amino acids. Germline V CDR1 and CDR2: SEHNR, FQNEAQ (reference sequence). CDR3 in amino acids: CASILPGQGTYEQYF. The CDR3 nucleotides read TGTGCCAGCATCCTCCCGGGACAGGGCACCTACGAGCAGTACTTC.

J is TRBJ2-5 and V is TRBV6-5; 8 bases are shared with TRBD2. CDR1 is MNHEY, CDR2 SVGAGI, per germline. V was pared by 5 bases and J by 6 bases, with 11 bases of the junction left unmatched. The CDR3 length is 15 residues. The CDR3 protein is CASSLTREGAKTQYF. CDR3 sequence (DNA): TGTGCCAGCAGTCTAACCCGGGAGGGAGCGAAGACCCAGTACTTC.

The rearrangement links TRBV19 to TRBJ1-5, with unresolved D. Germline V gene sequence: CDR1 LNHDA, CDR2 SQIVND (reference sequence). The CDR3 has 16 residues. V dropped 2 bases and J dropped 3 bases, with 14 bases sitting between them. DNA for the CDR3: TGTGCCAGTAGTATACTCCTCCGACAAGCCAATCAGCCCCAGCATTTT. Protein: CASSILLRQANQPQHF.

The chain recombines TRBV9 with TRBJ2-3; 8 positions agree with TRBD2. In germline, CDR1 is SGDLS, CDR2 YYNGEE. The CDR3 contains 16 residues. With V trimmed by 1 base and J by 2 bases, 6 bases remained unmatched. This CDR3 is CASSVRAGGPTDTQYF. The DNA for the CDR3 is TGTGCCAGCAGCGTAAGGGCGGGGGGCCCCACAGATACGCAGTATTTT. Together with reference TRBV9 and TRBJ2-3, the CDR3 gives the full variable domain: DSGVTQTPKHLITATGQRVTLRCSPRSGDLSVYWYQQSLDQGLQFLIQYYNGEERAKGNILERFSAQQFPDLHSELNLSSLELGDSALYFCASSVRAGGPTDTQYFGPGTRLTVL.

This clone appeared a few times. This chain uses TRBV6-5 with TRBJ1-2, with a possible D match to TRBD1 (5 bases). The ends were cut back, 6 bases at V and 8 bases at J, with 16 bases in the middle. The CDR3 is 13 amino acids. The germline V gene has CDR1 MNHEY and CDR2 SVGAGI. The CDR3 DNA reads as TGTGCCAGCAGGATTGACAGTGCGAGGGGCTACACCTTC. Amino acids: CASRIDSARGYTF.

A few counts support this clone. V usage is TRBV3-1 (or the pseudogene TRBV3-2) and J usage is TRBJ2-7, with 9 bases fitting TRBD1. The CDR3 loop spans 12 amino acids. The germline gives CDR1 LGHDT, CDR2 YNNKEL (reference sequence). V lost 4 bases to trimming and J lost 6 bases; unmatched junction nucleotides: 1. CDR3 in DNA: TGTGCCAGCAGCCTGGGACAGGGCGAGCAGTACTTC. Its translation is CASSLGQGEQYF.

This chain joins TRBV5-6 and TRBJ1-4; weak D call: TRBD1 (5 bases). The CDR3 runs 17 residues. With 4 bases removed from V and 5 bases from J, the gap between germline ends came to 21 bases. Germline values: CDR1 SGHDT, CDR2 YYEEEE. CDR3 sequence reads: CASSGEALDRPNEKLFF. CDR3 nucleotides: TGTGCCAGCAGCGGGGAGGCTCTCGACAGACCCAATGAAAAACTGTTTTTT.